The source of this TCR beta chain is a study of blood T cell repertoires in COVID-19. Study background: Specimens from acute and convalescent COVID-19 originated in the United States, Italy and Spain. T cells, B-cell-depleted T cells, or PBMCs supplied cDNA or gDNA.

Authors' analysis steps: The assay estimated nucleated cells by amplifying reference gene primers. Produced via immunoSEQ multiplex PCR; TCRdb's table is partial and in-frame only. V and J calls and clone size are those listed in that table; D and trimming were worked out from the DNA. The data contain some 68,000 clones, 85% to 90% of them singletons. The CDR3 has 16 residues. V shed 4 bases and J 1 base; nucleotides not matched to a gene: 7. Germline V gene sequence: CDR1 MNHEY, CDR2 SMNVEV (reference sequence). Sequencing was carried out using peripheral blood. The rearrangement uses TRBV27 and TRBJ2-1; 7 positions agree with TRBD2. The source is a man aged 50 to 59 with acute or convalescent COVID-19. The CDR3 sequence is CASSSSLAASYNEQFF. The CDR3, as DNA: TGTGCCAGCAGTTCATCCCTAGCGGCGTCCTACAATGAGCAGTTCTTC.